This T cell receptor (beta chain) derives from a study of control samples from healthy donors and cancer patients. Sequenced by immunoSEQ multiplex PCR; TCRdb stores in-frame clones only, minus some. Of approximately 89,000 clones in the sample, about 85% were seen once. V lost 2 bases and J 8 bases, leaving 13 bases between the germline ends. Germline CDR1 SGHRS, CDR2 YFSETQ. The CDR3 totals 14 residues. A few counts support this clone. This receptor was identified in a woman aged 40 to 49 in good health. The sequenced sample consisted of blood. The gene calls are TRBV5-1 and TRBJ1-4; D is perhaps TRBD1 (6 bases). Here the CDR3 reads CASSFTGNGEKLFF. The CDR3 DNA reads as TGCGCCAGCAGCTTTACAGGGAATGGAGAAAAACTGTTTTTT.